The present T cell receptor beta chain was sequenced within a study of Ad26.COV2.S vaccination and SARS-CoV-2 variants. On the study more broadly: The donor participated in the COV1001 trial, in its Ad26.COV2.S arm.

As concerns this clone: Its antigen is still unknown.

Study-level findings and limits: Measures of TCR breadth and depth may have fallen short of total T cell responses. Vaccinees and placebo recipients showed similar non-spike TCR breadth.

Here immunoSEQ multiplex PCR was the method, and the copy in TCRdb shows in-frame clones only, minus some. The sample shows some 460,000 clones, around 89% of them seen only once. Trimming left V 2 bases short and J 8 bases short, with 12 bases between. This CDR3 is 13 amino acids long. The V gene's germline CDR1 is GTSNPN and CDR2 SVGIG (reference sequence). Treatment indicated: about 20 received Ad26.COV2.S at low or high dose, single or two shots; roughly five received placebo; per-sample allocation not given. On day 63 after the first injection, vaccine and placebo recipients gave samples. The chain couples TRBV30 to TRBJ1-4; TRBD1 is a possible D gene (6 bases). The sequence was collected from a person aged 18-65 years who received the Ad26.COV2.S COVID-19 vaccine or a placebo. Sample: peripheral blood, taken in a trial of Ad26.COV2.S vaccine versus placebo. CDR3 sequence: CAWSWGAYEKLFF. CDR3 DNA: TGTGCCTGGAGTTGGGGGGCTTACGAAAAACTGTTTTTT. Using reference TRBV30 and TRBJ1-4 for the parts outside the CDR3, the full variable domain is SQTIHQWPATLVQPVGSPLSLECTVEGTSNPNLYWYRQAAGRGLQLLFYSVGIGQISSEVPQNLSASRPQDRQFILSSKKLLLSDSGFYLCAWSWGAYEKLFFGSGTQLSVL.